The clone carrying this T cell receptor beta chain was detected a few times. The antigen remains undetermined. The V end was cut by 3 bases, the J end by 6 bases, with 14 bases between. This CDR3 has 15 residues. Germline lookup yields CDR1 LGHNA and CDR2 YSLEER. TCRdb ran MiXCR on the 5' RACE reads and lists one entry per CDR3 protein. Here the sample spans roughly 240,000 distinct CDR3 sequences, 15% to 20% being singletons. The data stem from a study of T-cell memory formation after mild COVID-19. Points from the study as a whole: Certain responding clones were present in pre-infection memory, suggesting participation of cross-reactive memory.

V usage is TRBV4-3 and J usage is TRBJ2-2; maybe TRBD1 (5 bases). The sequenced sample consisted of PBMCs or a T cell subset sorted from them (not recorded which). The clonotype was recovered from a man younger than 30 who had mild COVID-19 (a few samples of this study predate the infection). Cell type and time point are not known. In nucleotides, the CDR3 is TGCGCCAGCAGCCAGCTCACAGACAGCGCCGGGGAGCTGTTTTTT. As protein: CASSQLTDSAGELFF.